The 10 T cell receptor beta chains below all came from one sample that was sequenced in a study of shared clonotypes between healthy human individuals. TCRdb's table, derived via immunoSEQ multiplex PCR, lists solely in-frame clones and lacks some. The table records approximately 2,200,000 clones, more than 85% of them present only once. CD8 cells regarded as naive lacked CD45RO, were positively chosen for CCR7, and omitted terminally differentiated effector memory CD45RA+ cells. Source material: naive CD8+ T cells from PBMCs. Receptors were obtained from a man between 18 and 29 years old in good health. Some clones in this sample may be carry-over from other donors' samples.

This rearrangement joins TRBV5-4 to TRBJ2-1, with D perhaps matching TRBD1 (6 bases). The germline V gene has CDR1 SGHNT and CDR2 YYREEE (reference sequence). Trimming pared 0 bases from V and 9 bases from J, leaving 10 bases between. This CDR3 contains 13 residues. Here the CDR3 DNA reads TGTGCCAGCAGCTTGGACAGGGCACCTGAGCAGTTCTTC. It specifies CASSLDRAPEQFF.

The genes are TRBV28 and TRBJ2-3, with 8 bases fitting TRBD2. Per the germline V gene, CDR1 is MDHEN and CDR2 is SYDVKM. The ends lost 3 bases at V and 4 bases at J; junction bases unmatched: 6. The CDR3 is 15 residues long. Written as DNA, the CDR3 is TGTGCCAGCAGTTTTATCGGGAGGGCCGCAGATACGCAGTATTTT. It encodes CASSFIGRAADTQYF. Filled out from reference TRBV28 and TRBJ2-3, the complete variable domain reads DVKVTQSSRYLVKRTGEKVFLECVQDMDHENMFWYRQDPGLGLRLIYFSYDVKMKEKGDIPEGYSVSREKKERFSLILESASTNQTSMYLCASSFIGRAADTQYFGPGTRLTVL.

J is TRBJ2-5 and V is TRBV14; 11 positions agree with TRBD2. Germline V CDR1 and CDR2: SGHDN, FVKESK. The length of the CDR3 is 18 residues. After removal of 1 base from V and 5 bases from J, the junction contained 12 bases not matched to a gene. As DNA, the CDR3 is TGTGCCAGCAGCCAAGCAGGTCTAGCGGGAGGTTATTGGGAGACCCAGTACTTC. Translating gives CASSQAGLAGGYWETQYF.

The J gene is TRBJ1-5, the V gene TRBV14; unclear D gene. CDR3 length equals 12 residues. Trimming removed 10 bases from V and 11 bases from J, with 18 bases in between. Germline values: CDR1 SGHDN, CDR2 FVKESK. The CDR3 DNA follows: TGTGCCAAATCGTCAGAAATTTACTCCCAGCATTTT. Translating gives CAKSSEIYSQHF.

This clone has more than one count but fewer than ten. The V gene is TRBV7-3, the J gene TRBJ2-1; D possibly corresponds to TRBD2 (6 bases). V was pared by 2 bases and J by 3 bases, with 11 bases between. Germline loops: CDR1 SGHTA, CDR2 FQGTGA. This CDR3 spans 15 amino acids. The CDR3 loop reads CASSLVGTGYNEQFF. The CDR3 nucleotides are TGTGCCAGCAGCTTAGTGGGGACTGGCTACAATGAGCAGTTCTTC. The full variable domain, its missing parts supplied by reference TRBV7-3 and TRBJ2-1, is GAGVSQTPSNKVTEKGKYVELRCDPISGHTALYWYRQSLGQGPEFLIYFQGTGAADDSGLPNDRFFAVRPEGSVSTLKIQRTERGDSAVYLCASSLVGTGYNEQFFGPGTRLTVL.

CDR3: CASSLEGGGRTDTQYF. CDR3 DNA sequence: TGTGCCAGCAGTTTAGAAGGGGGCGGGAGGACAGATACGCAGTATTTT. The genes are TRBV27 and TRBJ2-3, with D perhaps matching TRBD2 (8 bases). This CDR3 spans 16 amino acids. CDR1 is MNHEY, CDR2 SMNVEV, per germline (reference sequence). Trimming shortened V by 2 bases and J by 3 bases, and 15 bases separated the two germline ends.

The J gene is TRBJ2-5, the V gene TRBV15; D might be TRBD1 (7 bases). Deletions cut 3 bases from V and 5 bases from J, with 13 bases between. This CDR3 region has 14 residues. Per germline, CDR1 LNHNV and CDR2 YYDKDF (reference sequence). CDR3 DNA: TGTGCCACCAGCAGCCTCAGGGGGAGGGAGACCCAGTACTTC. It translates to CATSSLRGRETQYF.

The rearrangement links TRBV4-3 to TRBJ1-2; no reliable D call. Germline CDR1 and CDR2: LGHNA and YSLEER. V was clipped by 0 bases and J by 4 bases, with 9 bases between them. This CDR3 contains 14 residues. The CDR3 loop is CASSQDFRGYGYTF. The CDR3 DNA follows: TGCGCCAGCAGCCAAGATTTCCGGGGCTATGGCTACACCTTC.

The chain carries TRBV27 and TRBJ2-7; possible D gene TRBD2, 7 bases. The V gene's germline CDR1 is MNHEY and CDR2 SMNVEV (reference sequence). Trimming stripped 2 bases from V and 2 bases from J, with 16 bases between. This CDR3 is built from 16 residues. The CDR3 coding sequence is TGTGCCAGCAGTTTAGTTGTCGGCGGGGGCACCTACGAGCAGTACTTC. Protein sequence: CASSLVVGGGTYEQYF.

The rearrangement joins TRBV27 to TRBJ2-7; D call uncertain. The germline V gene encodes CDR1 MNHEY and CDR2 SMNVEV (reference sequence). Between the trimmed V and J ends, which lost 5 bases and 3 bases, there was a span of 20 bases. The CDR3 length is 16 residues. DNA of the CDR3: TGTGCCAGCAGTCCGGATTTAGGGCGAGTCTTCTACGAGCAGTACTTC. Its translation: CASSPDLGRVFYEQYF.